The 13 T cell receptor beta chains below were found in one sample sequenced in a study of T-cell reconstitution after alpha-beta-depleted transplantation in children. Using unique molecular identifiers, the investigators prepared the TCRbeta library. From the PCR reads, TCRdb called clonotypes with MiXCR, one entry per CDR3 protein. The top ten clones hold around 5.8% of a sample with some 530,000 distinct CDR3 sequences, under 15% of them seen once. The material sequenced was PBMCs from the stem cell graft donor, taken from the stem cell graft. These receptor sequences come from a human donor who donated a stem cell graft to a child with combined immunodeficiency.

This clonotype was found a few times. The chain joins TRBV29-1 to TRBJ1-1, with D possibly being TRBD1 (5 bases). Germline CDR1 SQVTM, CDR2 ANQGSEA. Trimming pared 4 bases from V and 0 bases from J, leaving 9 bases between. The CDR3 length is 13 residues. This chain's CDR3 is CSVVVGLNTEAFF. CDR3 in DNA: TGCAGCGTTGTAGTGGGACTGAACACTGAAGCTTTCTTT.

This clonotype was seen more than once but under ten times. This chain connects TRBV12-3 or TRBV12-4 to TRBJ2-4; 10 bases match TRBD2. The trim removed 6 bases at V and 0 bases at J, leaving 14 bases unmatched. The CDR3 has 19 amino acids. CDR3 coding DNA: TGTGCCAGCAGAACCGAGGGGGTCGTAGCGGGAGGAGCCAAAAACATTCAGTACTTC. This encodes CASRTEGVVAGGAKNIQYF.

There are a few counts of this clonotype. The chain couples TRBV6-2 or TRBV6-3 to TRBJ2-2; TRBD1 is a possible D gene (5 bases). The CDR3 runs to 15 residues. Trimming pared 7 bases from V and 3 bases from J, leaving 15 bases between. Per germline, CDR1 MNHEY and CDR2 SVGEGT. The CDR3 region has the DNA TGTGCCAGCAACCCGACAGAGGCCCACACCGGGGAGCTGTTTTTT. It specifies CASNPTEAHTGELFF.

The chain couples TRBV29-1 to TRBJ2-1, with TRBD2 matching 8 bases. Germline assignment: CDR1 SQVTM and CDR2 ANQGSEA. The V and J ends lost 7 bases and 8 bases, in that order; junction bases with no gene match: 10. The CDR3 runs to 13 residues. The CDR3 DNA reads TGCAGCGCCCCCGGGACTAGGTTTTATGAGCAGTTCTTC. Amino acids: CSAPGTRFYEQFF.

In its sample, this clonotype was seen many times. The chain has TRBV2 and TRBJ2-3; D gene ambiguous. V shed 3 bases and J shed 1 base, with 2 bases lying between them. CDR1 is SNHLY, CDR2 FYNNEI, per germline. The CDR3 runs to 12 residues. The CDR3 loop reads CASSDGTDTQYF. The CDR3, as DNA: TGTGCCAGCAGTGACGGCACAGATACGCAGTATTTT. Using reference TRBV2 and TRBJ2-3 for the parts outside the CDR3, the full variable domain is EPEVTQTPSHQVTQMGQEVILRCVPISNHLYFYWYRQILGQKVEFLVSFYNNEISEKSEIFDDQFSVERPDGSNFTLKIRSTKLEDSAMYFCASSDGTDTQYFGPGTRLTVL.

This clonotype came up a few times. This sequence joins TRBV12-3 or TRBV12-4 and TRBJ2-1; no firm D call. Trimming removed 3 bases from V and 7 bases from J, with 7 bases in between. The CDR3 consists of 12 residues. CDR3 protein: CASSFSRNEQFF. CDR3 nucleotides: TGTGCCAGCAGTTTCTCTCGGAATGAGCAGTTCTTC.

The chain has TRBV6-5 and TRBJ1-2; 11 nucleotides align to TRBD1. Germline CDR1 and CDR2: MNHEY and SVGAGI. This CDR3 region has 21 residues. The trim removed 6 bases at V and 1 base at J, leaving 22 bases unmatched. Here the CDR3 reads CASSSPRDRGGMRGNNYGYTF. CDR3 DNA: TGTGCCAGCAGCTCCCCGCGGGACAGGGGGGGTATGCGAGGGAATAACTATGGCTACACCTTC.

The genes are TRBV4-3 and TRBJ1-2; D is unclear. V was clipped by 4 bases and J by 2 bases, with 14 bases between them. Germline V gives CDR1 LGHNA, CDR2 YSLEER. The CDR3 length is 15 residues. The CDR3 nucleotides read TGCGCCAGCAGCCGGGCCTGGCAAGGAAACTATGGCTACACCTTC. Translation: CASSRAWQGNYGYTF.

This clonotype was observed a handful of times. The chain has TRBV25-1 and TRBJ1-2; a possible D gene is TRBD1 (5 bases). The V gene's germline CDR1 is MGHDK and CDR2 SYGVNS. The CDR3 has 13 residues. The V end was cut by 2 bases, the J end by 4 bases, with 8 bases between. The CDR3 bases are TGTGCCAGCAGTGAAAGGGGTTCCTATGGCTACACCTTC. Protein sequence: CASSERGSYGYTF.

A few counts support this clonotype. The CDR3 nucleotides read TGTGCCAGCAGTGAAGACAGCGCAACCCAGTACTTC. As protein: CASSEDSATQYF. The chain has TRBV6-1 and TRBJ2-5; the D is unclear. The CDR3 runs 12 residues. V was cut by 1 base and J by 8 bases, with 8 bases left in between. The germline V gene encodes CDR1 MNHNS and CDR2 SASEGT.

This clonotype was seen ten or more times. The V gene is TRBV9, the J gene TRBJ2-3, with D unresolved. The CDR3 consists of 15 residues. Germline V gene data show CDR1 as SGDLS and CDR2 as YYNGEE. Trimming cost V 4 bases and J 2 bases, with 14 bases left between them. In DNA form, the CDR3 reads TGTGCCAGCAGCCCGAATTCGTGGGTCACAGATACGCAGTATTTT. Translated: CASSPNSWVTDTQYF. Looking up the rest from reference TRBV9 and TRBJ2-3 gives the full variable domain: DSGVTQTPKHLITATGQRVTLRCSPRSGDLSVYWYQQSLDQGLQFLIQYYNGEERAKGNILERFSAQQFPDLHSELNLSSLELGDSALYFCASSPNSWVTDTQYFGPGTRLTVL.

This clonotype was counted a few times. This CDR3 reads CASSATGASSYEQYF. CDR3 in DNA: TGTGCCAGCAGCGCGACAGGGGCCTCGTCTTACGAGCAGTACTTC. This chain links TRBV9 with TRBJ2-7; 8 bases agree with TRBD1. The CDR3 has 15 amino acids. Trimming removed 3 bases from V and 4 bases from J; junction bases left unmatched: 9. Germline values: CDR1 SGDLS, CDR2 YYNGEE.

This clonotype was found many times. This chain uses TRBV20-1 with TRBJ1-1; weak D call: TRBD1 (5 bases). This CDR3 region has 14 residues. With 0 bases removed from V and 3 bases from J, the gap between germline ends came to 11 bases. Germline CDR1 is DFQATT and CDR2 is SNEGSKA (reference sequence). DNA of the CDR3: TGCAGTGCTAGAGATTCGGGCAGGGACACTGAAGCTTTCTTT. Protein product: CSARDSGRDTEAFF.